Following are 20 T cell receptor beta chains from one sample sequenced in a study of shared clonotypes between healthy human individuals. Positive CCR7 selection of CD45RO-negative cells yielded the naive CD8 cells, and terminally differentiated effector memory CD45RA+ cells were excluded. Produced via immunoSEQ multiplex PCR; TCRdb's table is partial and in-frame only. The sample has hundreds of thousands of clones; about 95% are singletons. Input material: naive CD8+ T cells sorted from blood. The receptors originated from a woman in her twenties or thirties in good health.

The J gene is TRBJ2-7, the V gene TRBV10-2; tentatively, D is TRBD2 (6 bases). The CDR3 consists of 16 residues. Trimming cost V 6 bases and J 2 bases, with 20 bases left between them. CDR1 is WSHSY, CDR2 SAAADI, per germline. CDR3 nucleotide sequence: TGCGCCAGCAGCGATTCGATCGGGAGAGGGGCCTACGAGCAGTACTTC. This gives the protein CASSDSIGRGAYEQYF.

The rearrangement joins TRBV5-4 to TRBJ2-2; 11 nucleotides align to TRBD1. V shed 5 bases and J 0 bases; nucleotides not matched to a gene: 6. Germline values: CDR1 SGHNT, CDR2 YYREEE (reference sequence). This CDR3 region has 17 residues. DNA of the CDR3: TGTGCCAGCAGTCCCGGGACAGGGGGAGCGAACACCGGGGAGCTGTTTTTT. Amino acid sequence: CASSPGTGGANTGELFF.

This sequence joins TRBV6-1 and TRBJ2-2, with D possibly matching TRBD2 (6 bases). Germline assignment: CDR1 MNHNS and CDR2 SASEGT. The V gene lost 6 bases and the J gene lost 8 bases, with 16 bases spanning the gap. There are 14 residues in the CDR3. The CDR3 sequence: CASRGGGNWGELFF. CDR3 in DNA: TGTGCCAGCAGGGGAGGCGGAAATTGGGGGGAGCTGTTTTTT.

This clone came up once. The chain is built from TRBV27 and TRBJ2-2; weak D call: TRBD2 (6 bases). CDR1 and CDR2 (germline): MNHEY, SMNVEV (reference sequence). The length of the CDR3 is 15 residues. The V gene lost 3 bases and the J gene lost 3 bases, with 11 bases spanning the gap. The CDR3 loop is CASSFGDLYTGELFF. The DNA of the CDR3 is TGTGCCAGCAGTTTTGGGGACTTATACACCGGGGAGCTGTTTTTT.

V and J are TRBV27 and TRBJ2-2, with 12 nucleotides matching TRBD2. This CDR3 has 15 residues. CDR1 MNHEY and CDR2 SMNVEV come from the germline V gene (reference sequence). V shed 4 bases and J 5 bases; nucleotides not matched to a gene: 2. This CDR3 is CASSWGTSGTGELFF. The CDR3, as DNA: TGTGCCAGCAGTTGGGGGACTAGCGGGACCGGGGAGCTGTTTTTT.

The CDR3 is CATSRGAIYFSGNTIYF. The CDR3 DNA follows: TGTGCCACCAGCAGAGGCGCGATCTACTTCTCTGGAAACACCATATATTTT. The chain combines TRBV15 with TRBJ1-3; D remains unclear. CDR3 length: 17 residues. The ends were cut back, 1 base at V and 0 bases at J, with 13 bases in the middle. Germline V gene sequence: CDR1 LNHNV, CDR2 YYDKDF (reference sequence).

In DNA, the CDR3 is TGTGCCAGCAGTTTCCGATTAATAGGGGGGGGCGCTGAGCAGTTCTTC. It encodes CASSFRLIGGGAEQFF. This chain uses TRBV28 with TRBJ2-1, with D maybe TRBD2 (7 bases). Trimming cost V 3 bases and J 9 bases, with 21 bases left between them. CDR3 length: 16 amino acids. Germline lookup yields CDR1 MDHEN and CDR2 SYDVKM.

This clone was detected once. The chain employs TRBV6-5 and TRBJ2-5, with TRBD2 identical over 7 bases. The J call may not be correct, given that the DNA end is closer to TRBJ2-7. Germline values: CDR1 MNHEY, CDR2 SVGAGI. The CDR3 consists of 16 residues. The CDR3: CASSSPASGGGYEQYF. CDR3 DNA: TGTGCCAGCAGTTCCCCCGCTAGCGGAGGAGGCTACGAGCAGTACTTC.

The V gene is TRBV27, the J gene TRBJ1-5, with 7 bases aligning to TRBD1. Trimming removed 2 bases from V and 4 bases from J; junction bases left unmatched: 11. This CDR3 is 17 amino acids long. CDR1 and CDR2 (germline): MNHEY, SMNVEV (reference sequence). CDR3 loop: CASSLTKNPTGNQPQHF. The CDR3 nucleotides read TGTGCCAGCAGTTTAACTAAAAACCCGACAGGGAATCAGCCCCAGCATTTT.

The CDR3 nucleotides read TGTGCCAGCAGTGAAGGTTTACACCACACTGAAGCTTTCTTT. It translates to CASSEGLHHTEAFF. The chain uses TRBV2 and TRBJ1-1; D gene ambiguous. CDR3 length: 14 residues. Trimming shortened V by 1 base and J by 3 bases, and 9 bases separated the two germline ends. In germline, CDR1 is SNHLY, CDR2 FYNNEI.

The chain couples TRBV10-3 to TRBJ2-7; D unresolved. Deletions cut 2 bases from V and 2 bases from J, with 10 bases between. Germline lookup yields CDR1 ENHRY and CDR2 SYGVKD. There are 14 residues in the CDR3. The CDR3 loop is CAISEDSEAYEQYF. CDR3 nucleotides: TGTGCCATCAGTGAGGACTCCGAGGCCTACGAGCAGTACTTC.

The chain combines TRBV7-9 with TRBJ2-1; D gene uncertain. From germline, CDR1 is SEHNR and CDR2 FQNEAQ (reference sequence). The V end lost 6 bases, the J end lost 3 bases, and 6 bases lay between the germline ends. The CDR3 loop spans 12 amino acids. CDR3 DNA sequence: TGTGCCAGCAGGGTAGACTACAATGAGCAGTTCTTC. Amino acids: CASRVDYNEQFF.

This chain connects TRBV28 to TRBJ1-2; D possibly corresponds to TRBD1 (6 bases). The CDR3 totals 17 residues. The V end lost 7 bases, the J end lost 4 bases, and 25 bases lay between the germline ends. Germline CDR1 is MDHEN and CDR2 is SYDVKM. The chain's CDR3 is CASNITPGHRRSYGYTF. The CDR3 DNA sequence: TGTGCCAGCAATATAACACCGGGACACCGACGGAGCTATGGCTACACCTTC.

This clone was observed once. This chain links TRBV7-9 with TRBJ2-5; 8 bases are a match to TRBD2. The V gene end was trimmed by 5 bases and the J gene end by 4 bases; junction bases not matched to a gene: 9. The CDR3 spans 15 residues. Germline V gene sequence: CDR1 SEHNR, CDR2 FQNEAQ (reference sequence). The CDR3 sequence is CASSGIFGGAETQYF. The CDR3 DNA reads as TGTGCCAGCAGCGGGATCTTCGGGGGGGCAGAGACCCAGTACTTC. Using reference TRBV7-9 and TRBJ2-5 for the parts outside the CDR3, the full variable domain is DTGVSQNPRHKITKRGQNVTFRCDPISEHNRLYWYRQTLGQGPEFLTYFQNEAQLEKSRLLSDRFSAERPKGSFSTLEIQRTEQGDSAMYLCASSGIFGGAETQYFGPGTRLLVL.

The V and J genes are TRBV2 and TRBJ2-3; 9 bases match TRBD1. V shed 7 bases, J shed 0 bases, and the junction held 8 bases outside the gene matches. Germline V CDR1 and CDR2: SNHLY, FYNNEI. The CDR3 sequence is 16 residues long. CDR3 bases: TGTGCCAGCACTTCTAGGACAGGGGCCAGCACAGATACGCAGTATTTT. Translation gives CASTSRTGASTDTQYF. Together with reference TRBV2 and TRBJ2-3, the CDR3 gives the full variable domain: EPEVTQTPSHQVTQMGQEVILRCVPISNHLYFYWYRQILGQKVEFLVSFYNNEISEKSEIFDDQFSVERPDGSNFTLKIRSTKLEDSAMYFCASTSRTGASTDTQYFGPGTRLTVL.

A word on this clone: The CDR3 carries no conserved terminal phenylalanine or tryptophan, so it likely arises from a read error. The CDR3 DNA reads TGTGCCAGCAGTGGGACAGTGAACTATGGCTACACCCTC. This sequence encodes CASSGTVNYGYTL. This chain connects TRBV9 to TRBJ1-2; TRBD1 matches 7 bases. Per germline, CDR1 SGDLS and CDR2 YYNGEE. The CDR3 is 13 amino acids. The J segment lost 2 bases and the V segment lost 5 bases, leaving 3 bases of the junction unmatched.

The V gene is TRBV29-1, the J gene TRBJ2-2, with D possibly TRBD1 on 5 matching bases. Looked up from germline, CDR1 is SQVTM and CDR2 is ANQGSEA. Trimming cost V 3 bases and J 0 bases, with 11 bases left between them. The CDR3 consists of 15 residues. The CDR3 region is CSVDRVGTNTGELFF. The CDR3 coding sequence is TGCAGCGTTGACAGGGTAGGGACGAACACCGGGGAGCTGTTTTTT.

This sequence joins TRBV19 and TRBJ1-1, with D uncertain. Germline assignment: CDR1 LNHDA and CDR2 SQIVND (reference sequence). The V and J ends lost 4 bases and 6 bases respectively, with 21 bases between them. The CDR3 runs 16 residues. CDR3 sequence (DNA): TGTGCCAGTAGTACGCTTAATCAGGCGGGGATCCCTGAAGCTTTCTTT. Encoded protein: CASSTLNQAGIPEAFF.

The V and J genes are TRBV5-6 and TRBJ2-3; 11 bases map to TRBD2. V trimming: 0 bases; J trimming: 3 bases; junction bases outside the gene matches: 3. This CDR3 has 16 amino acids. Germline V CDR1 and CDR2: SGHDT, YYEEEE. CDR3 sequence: CASSLATSGRTDTQYF. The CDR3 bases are TGTGCCAGCAGCTTGGCTACTAGCGGGAGAACAGATACGCAGTATTTT.

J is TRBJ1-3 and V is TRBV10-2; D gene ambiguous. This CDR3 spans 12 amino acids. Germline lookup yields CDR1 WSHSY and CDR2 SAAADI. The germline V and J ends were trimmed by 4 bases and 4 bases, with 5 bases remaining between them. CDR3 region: CASSVTGNTIYF. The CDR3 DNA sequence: TGCGCCAGCAGTGTGACAGGAAACACCATATATTTT.